Each of the 19 T cell receptor beta chains below was sequenced from the same sample in a study of a mutant IDH1 vaccine in newly diagnosed glioma. The time point was: week 23, last vaccination. In the vaccine, a single dose held 300 ug of the mutant IDH1 20-mer peptide, along with topical imiquimod. These TCRs' antigens remain unknown. Sequenced by immunoSEQ multiplex PCR; TCRdb stores in-frame clones only, minus some. The data show some 30,000 clones, approximately 90% seen once. Sample: PBMCs, taken from a glioma patient whose treatment included an IDH1 peptide vaccine. Source of these receptors: a man between 35 and 55 years old with glioma.

The chain employs TRBV4-3 and TRBJ2-4; the D gene is possibly TRBD1 (6 bases). The CDR3 loop spans 12 amino acids. V was pared by 3 bases and J by 7 bases, with 7 bases between. The germline V gene has CDR1 LGHNA and CDR2 YSLEER. CDR3 amino acids: CASSHDRNIQYF. In DNA, the CDR3 is TGCGCCAGCAGCCACGACAGGAACATTCAGTACTTC.

CDR3 nucleotides: TGTGCCAGCAGCAAAGAAGTGGGCAGGGTAAAGGATTGCGAGCAGTACGTC. Translation gives CASSKEVGRVKDCEQYV. The J gene is TRBJ2-7, the V gene TRBV21-1; the table's D gene call, TRBD1, was not cross checked with the DNA. TRBV21-1 is shown as a pseudogene. CDR3 size: 17 residues.

The genes are TRBV19 and TRBJ2-6; D is uncertain. Per the germline V gene, CDR1 is LNHDA and CDR2 is SQIVND (reference sequence). The V and J ends lost 5 bases and 1 base respectively, with 9 bases between them. The length of the CDR3 is 15 residues. The CDR3 coding sequence is TGTGCCAGTAGTGTACGCACTTCTGGGGCCAACGTCCTGACTTTC. This translates into CASSVRTSGANVLTF.

The rearrangement links TRBV18 to TRBJ2-5, with D possibly being TRBD1 (5 bases). The germline V gene encodes CDR1 KGHSH and CDR2 LQKENI. V lost 2 bases and J lost 0, with 13 bases in between. This CDR3 contains 16 residues. In DNA, the CDR3 is TGTGCCAGCTCACCAGGGCCAGGGCTCCACCAAGAGACCCAGTACTTC. Its translation is CASSPGPGLHQETQYF. The variable domain in full, with the rest retrieved from reference TRBV18 and TRBJ2-5, is NAGVMQNPRHLVRRRGQEARLRCSPMKGHSHVYWYRQLPEEGLKFMVYLQKENIIDESGMPKERFSAEFPKEGPSILRIQQVVRGDSAAYFCASSPGPGLHQETQYFGPGTRLLVL.

The chain couples TRBV10-3 to TRBJ2-7, with 8 bases identical to TRBD2. Germline assignment: CDR1 ENHRY and CDR2 SYGVKD. This CDR3 is built from 14 residues. Trimming cost V 3 bases and J 3 bases; bases outside gene matches: 4. CDR3 sequence: CAISDEREIYEQYF. The CDR3 bases are TGTGCCATCAGTGACGAGCGGGAGATCTACGAGCAGTACTTC.

The V gene is TRBV6-6, the J gene TRBJ1-4; no firm D call. CDR3 length equals 15 residues. In germline, CDR1 is MNHNY, CDR2 SVGAGI (reference sequence). V lost 2 bases, J lost 5 bases, and 12 bases lay in between. The CDR3 is CASSYPTAVNEKLFF. Here the CDR3 DNA reads TGTGCCAGCAGTTACCCGACGGCTGTGAATGAAAAACTGTTTTTT.

This chain connects TRBV7-8 to TRBJ2-1; D is uncertain. Trimming took off 1 base at V and 6 bases at J, with 7 bases between the two ends. Germline CDR1 reads SGHVS; CDR2 reads FQNEAQ. The CDR3 contains 13 residues. CDR3 region: CASSLGRSNEQFF. The CDR3 coding sequence is TGTGCCAGCAGCTTAGGCAGGAGCAATGAGCAGTTCTTC. The full variable domain, rest sourced from reference TRBV7-8 and TRBJ2-1, is GAGVSQSPRYKVAKRGQDVALRCDPISGHVSLFWYQQALGQGPEFLTYFQNEAQLDKSGLPSDRFFAERPEGSVSTLKIQRTQQEDSAVYLCASSLGRSNEQFFGPGTRLTVL.

The CDR3 DNA follows: TGTGCCAGTAGTAGACCCGGGGAGCACAATGAGCAGTTCTTC. Encoded protein: CASSRPGEHNEQFF. V and J are TRBV19 and TRBJ2-1; possibly TRBD2 for D (5 bases). This CDR3 contains 14 residues. V was pared by 4 bases and J by 5 bases, with 12 bases between. Germline V gives CDR1 LNHDA, CDR2 SQIVND (reference sequence).

The chain couples TRBV6-1 to TRBJ1-2; weak D call: TRBD1 (5 bases). Looked up from germline, CDR1 is MNHNS and CDR2 is SASEGT. The CDR3 has 12 residues. V lost 3 bases and J 8 bases, leaving 10 bases between the germline ends. The CDR3: CASSDQGPGYTF. Here the CDR3 DNA reads TGTGCCAGCAGTGATCAGGGTCCGGGCTACACCTTC.

The CDR3 DNA follows: TGTGCCAGCAGTGACAGGTCTAACTATGGCTACACCTTC. This translates into CASSDRSNYGYTF. The chain joins TRBV2 to TRBJ1-2, with D unclear. V lost 3 bases and J 0 bases, leaving 5 bases between the germline ends. Germline values: CDR1 SNHLY, CDR2 FYNNEI. CDR3 length equals 13 residues.

This sequence joins TRBV15 and TRBJ1-1, with D maybe TRBD1 (5 bases). Germline V gene sequence: CDR1 LNHNV, CDR2 YYDKDF (reference sequence). The V gene lost 5 bases and the J gene lost 8 bases, with 12 bases spanning the gap. The CDR3 is 12 amino acids. This CDR3 reads CATSPRRDEAFF. The CDR3 DNA sequence: TGTGCCACCAGCCCCAGGCGGGACGAAGCTTTCTTT.

The chain combines TRBV28 with TRBJ2-1, with 8 positions matching TRBD1. V gave up 5 bases and J gave up 7 bases; unmatched junction bases: 7. From germline, CDR1 is MDHEN and CDR2 SYDVKM. The CDR3 consists of 14 residues. The CDR3 DNA reads as TGTGCCAGCAGTCCCAGGACAGGGCTGAATGAGCAGTTCTTC. Translated, it gives CASSPRTGLNEQFF.

The J gene is TRBJ1-5, the V gene TRBV7-9; D is undetermined. The CDR3 covers 16 residues. V was shortened by 3 bases and J by 2 bases, with 14 bases between the two germline ends. Germline lookup yields CDR1 SEHNR and CDR2 FQNEAQ (reference sequence). The CDR3 sequence: CASSLDYSAGNQPQHF. The CDR3 DNA follows: TGTGCCAGCAGCTTGGACTATTCAGCGGGCAATCAGCCCCAGCATTTT.

The chain recombines TRBV6-1 with TRBJ1-1; unclear D gene. The CDR3 spans 15 residues. Germline CDR1 reads MNHNS; CDR2 reads SASEGT. V was cut by 4 bases and J by 0 bases, with 12 bases left in between. In DNA form, the CDR3 reads TGTGCCAGCAGTGTAAAGGGCGGGATGAACACTGAAGCTTTCTTT. Translation gives CASSVKGGMNTEAFF.

The chain links TRBV5-1 to TRBJ1-6; D not certain. Germline V gene lookup returns CDR1 SGHRS and CDR2 YFSETQ. V was cut by 3 bases and J by 0 bases, with 13 bases left in between. CDR3 length: 17 amino acids. For the CDR3, the DNA is TGCGCCAGCAGCTCGTGGCGGGGAAGCTCCTATAATTCACCCCTCCACTTT. It encodes CASSSWRGSSYNSPLHF.

The chain has TRBV5-1 and TRBJ1-1; perhaps TRBD1 as D (5 bases). V lost 2 bases to trimming and J lost 0 bases, with 14 bases between them. This CDR3 is 16 amino acids long. Germline CDR1 is SGHRS and CDR2 is YFSETQ. In DNA form, the CDR3 reads TGCGCCAGCAGCTTCGACAGTTACTACATGAACACTGAAGCTTTCTTT. The encoded protein is CASSFDSYYMNTEAFF.

The chain employs TRBV27 and TRBJ1-5; weak D call: TRBD1 (6 bases). V was pared by 6 bases and J by 1 base, with 10 bases between. The CDR3 runs to 14 residues. Germline V gene lookup returns CDR1 MNHEY and CDR2 SMNVEV (reference sequence). The CDR3 spells CASSLTGSNQPQHF. Written as DNA, the CDR3 is TGTGCCAGCAGCTTGACAGGAAGCAATCAGCCCCAGCATTTT.

V usage is TRBV20-1 and J usage is TRBJ1-2, with D possibly matching TRBD1 (5 bases). This CDR3 has 11 amino acids. The germline gives CDR1 DFQATT, CDR2 SNEGSKA (reference sequence). Trimming left V 3 bases short and J 8 bases short, with 10 bases between. The CDR3 here is CSARGVYGYTF. The CDR3, as DNA: TGCAGTGCTAGGGGGGTCTACGGCTACACCTTC.

CDR3 residues: CASSIAGSRLSNQPQHF. CDR3 in DNA: TGTGCCAGTAGTATAGCCGGGAGTCGACTTAGCAATCAGCCCCAGCATTTT. The chain uses TRBV19 and TRBJ1-5; no firm D call. The CDR3 contains 17 residues. Between the trimmed V and J ends, which lost 1 base and 0 bases, there was a span of 13 bases. CDR1 and CDR2 from the germline V gene are LNHDA and SQIVND (reference sequence). The full variable domain, its missing parts supplied by reference TRBV19 and TRBJ1-5, is DGGITQSPKYLFRKEGQNVTLSCEQNLNHDAMYWYRQDPGQGLRLIYYSQIVNDFQKGDIAEGYSVSREKKESFPLTVTSAQKNPTAFYLCASSIAGSRLSNQPQHFGDGTRLSIL.